The clone carrying this T cell receptor beta chain occurred a few times. Its cognate antigen is unknown. The germline CDR1 and CDR2 sequences are SGHNT and YYREEE (reference sequence). CDR3 length equals 12 residues. The trim removed 0 bases at V and 14 bases at J, leaving 3 bases unmatched. Assay: immunoSEQ multiplex PCR; the TCRdb copy retains only in-frame clones and omits some. The sample has 50,000 or so clones, around 90% seen once; the top ten hold roughly 15%. This sample is drawn from a study of T cell responses to AZD1222 COVID-19 vaccine. In the study overall: Both about-4-week and about-12-week second-dose recipients were combined.

Study-level results: Spike as a whole was targeted by vaccine-associated CD4 TCRs, dominant at 160-218 and 743-854. Increased Spike-specific TCR breadth and depth were observed after two AZD1222 doses.

This chain connects TRBV5-4 to TRBJ2-1; 9 nucleotides line up with TRBD2. The sequenced sample was peripheral blood, obtained on day 0 of AZD1222 vaccination. The source of this sequence is an adult in good health. CDR3 nucleotide sequence: TGTGCCAGCAGCTTGGTCAGCGGGAGGAAGTTCTTC. Translated, it gives CASSLVSGRKFF.